Sequencing of this T cell receptor (beta chain) was carried out in a study of cytomegalovirus exposure and HLA in healthy donors. Whole-study findings and limits: Compared with the roughly 700-donor mean, an Asian-associated ancestry cluster reportedly had fewer N-insertions, according to a later analysis. Earlier results showed most TCR beta V segments being productive about 87% or about 30% of the time.

CDR1 is MNHEY and CDR2 is SVGAGI in the germline V gene. V was pared by 8 bases and J by 2 bases, with 11 bases between. The length of the CDR3 is 13 residues. The PCR used 60 Vbeta and 13 Jbeta primers. This table comes from immunoSEQ multiplex PCR, and its TCRdb copy is limited to in-frame clones, with some not included. This table has about 120,000 clones, roughly 82% appearing once. This clone was counted between two and nine times. Its antigen remains unidentified. Input material: PBMCs. The origin of this receptor is a man aged 18 to 30 in good health and CMV-seropositive. The chain recombines TRBV6-5 with TRBJ2-3; the D gene is possibly TRBD1 (5 bases). The CDR3 here is CASVGPNTDTQYF. In DNA form, the CDR3 reads TGTGCCAGCGTGGGGCCAAACACAGATACGCAGTATTTT.